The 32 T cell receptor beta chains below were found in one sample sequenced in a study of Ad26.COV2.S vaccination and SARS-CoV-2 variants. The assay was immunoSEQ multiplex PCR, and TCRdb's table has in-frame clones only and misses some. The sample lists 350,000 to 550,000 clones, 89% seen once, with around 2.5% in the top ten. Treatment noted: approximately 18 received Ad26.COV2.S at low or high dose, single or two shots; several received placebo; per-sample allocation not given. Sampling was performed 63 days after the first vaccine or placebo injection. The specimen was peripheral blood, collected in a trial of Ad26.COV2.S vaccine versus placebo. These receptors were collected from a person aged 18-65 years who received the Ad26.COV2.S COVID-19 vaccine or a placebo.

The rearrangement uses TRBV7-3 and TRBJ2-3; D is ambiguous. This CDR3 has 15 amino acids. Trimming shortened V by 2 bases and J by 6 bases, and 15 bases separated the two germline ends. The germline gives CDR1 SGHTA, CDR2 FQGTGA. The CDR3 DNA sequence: TGTGCCAGCAGCTTAGGTGCCTCCCTCGGGGATACGCAGTATTTT. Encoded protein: CASSLGASLGDTQYF.

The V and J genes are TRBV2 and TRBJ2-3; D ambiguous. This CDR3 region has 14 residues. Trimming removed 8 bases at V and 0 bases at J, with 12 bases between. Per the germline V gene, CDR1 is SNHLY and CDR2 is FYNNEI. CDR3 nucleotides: TGTGCCAGCGTGGGTAGCCTAAGCACAGATACGCAGTATTTT. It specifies CASVGSLSTDTQYF.

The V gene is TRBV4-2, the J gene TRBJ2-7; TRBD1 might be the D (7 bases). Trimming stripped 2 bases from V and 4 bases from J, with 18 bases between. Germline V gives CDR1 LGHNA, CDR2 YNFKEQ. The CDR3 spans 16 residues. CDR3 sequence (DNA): TGTGCCAGCAGCCAACTTGTGGCCAGGGGGAGGTACGAGCAGTACTTC. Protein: CASSQLVARGRYEQYF.

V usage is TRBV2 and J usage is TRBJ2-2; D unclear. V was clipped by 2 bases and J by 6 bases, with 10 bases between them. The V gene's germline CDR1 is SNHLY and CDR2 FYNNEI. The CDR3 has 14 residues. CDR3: CASSEQATSGELFF. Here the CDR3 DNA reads TGTGCCAGCAGTGAACAAGCTACGTCCGGGGAGCTGTTTTTT.

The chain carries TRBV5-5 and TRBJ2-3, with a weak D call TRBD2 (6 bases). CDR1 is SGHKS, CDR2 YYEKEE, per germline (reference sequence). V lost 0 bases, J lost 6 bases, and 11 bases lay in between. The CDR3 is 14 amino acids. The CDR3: CASSLAGVADTQYF. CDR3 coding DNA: TGTGCCAGCAGCTTGGCGGGGGTAGCGGATACGCAGTATTTT.

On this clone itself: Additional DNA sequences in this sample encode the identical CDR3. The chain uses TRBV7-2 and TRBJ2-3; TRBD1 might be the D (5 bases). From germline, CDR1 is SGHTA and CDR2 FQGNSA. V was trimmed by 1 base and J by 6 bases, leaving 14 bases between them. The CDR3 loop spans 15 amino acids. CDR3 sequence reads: CASSLVGGAPDTQYF. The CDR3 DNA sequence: TGTGCCAGCAGCTTAGTAGGTGGGGCCCCGGATACGCAGTATTTT.

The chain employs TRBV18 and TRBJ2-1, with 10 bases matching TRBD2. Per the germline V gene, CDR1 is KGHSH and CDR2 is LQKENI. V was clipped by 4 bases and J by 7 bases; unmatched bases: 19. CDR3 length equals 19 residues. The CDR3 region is CASSQTSPGKASGGNEQFF. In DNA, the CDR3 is TGTGCCAGCTCACAAACGTCTCCGGGAAAGGCTAGCGGGGGTAATGAGCAGTTCTTC.

For the CDR3, the DNA is TGTGCCATCAGGCCCGGGGGATCCTATAATTCACCCCTCCACTTT. It specifies CAIRPGGSYNSPLHF. The genes are TRBV10-3 and TRBJ1-6; a possible D gene is TRBD1 (5 bases). Trimming stripped 6 bases from V and 1 base from J, with 10 bases between. The CDR3 is 15 amino acids. The germline gives CDR1 ENHRY, CDR2 SYGVKD.

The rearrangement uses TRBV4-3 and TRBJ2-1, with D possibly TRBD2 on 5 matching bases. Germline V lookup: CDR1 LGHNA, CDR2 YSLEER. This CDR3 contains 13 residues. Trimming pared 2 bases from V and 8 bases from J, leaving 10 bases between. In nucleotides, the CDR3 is TGCGCCAGCAGCCAACGCGGGTTCGATGAGCAGTTCTTC. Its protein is CASSQRGFDEQFF.

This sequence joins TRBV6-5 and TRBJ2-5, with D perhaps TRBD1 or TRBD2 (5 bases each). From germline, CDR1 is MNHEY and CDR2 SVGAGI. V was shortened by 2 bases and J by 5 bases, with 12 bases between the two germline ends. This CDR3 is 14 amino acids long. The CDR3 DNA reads TGTGCCAGCAGTTACAACCTAGAGGGGGAGACCCAGTACTTC. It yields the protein CASSYNLEGETQYF.

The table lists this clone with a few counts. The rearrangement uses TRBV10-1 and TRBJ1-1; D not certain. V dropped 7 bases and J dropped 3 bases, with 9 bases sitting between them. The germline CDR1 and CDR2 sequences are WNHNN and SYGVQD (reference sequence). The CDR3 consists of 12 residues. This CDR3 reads CASMPLDTEAFF. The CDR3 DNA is TGCGCCAGCATGCCTCTAGACACTGAAGCTTTCTTT.

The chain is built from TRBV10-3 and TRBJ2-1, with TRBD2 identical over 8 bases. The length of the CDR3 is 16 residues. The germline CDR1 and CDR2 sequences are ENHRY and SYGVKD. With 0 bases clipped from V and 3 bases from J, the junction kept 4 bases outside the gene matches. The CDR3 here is CAISESASGYYNEQFF. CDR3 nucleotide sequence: TGTGCCATCAGTGAGTCGGCTAGCGGGTACTACAATGAGCAGTTCTTC.

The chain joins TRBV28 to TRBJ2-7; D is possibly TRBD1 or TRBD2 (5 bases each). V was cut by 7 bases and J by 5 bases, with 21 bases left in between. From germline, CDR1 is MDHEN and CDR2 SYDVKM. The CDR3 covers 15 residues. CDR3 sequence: CASIPTGQGAHEQYF. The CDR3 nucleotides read TGTGCCAGCATCCCTACGGGGCAGGGTGCCCACGAGCAGTACTTC.

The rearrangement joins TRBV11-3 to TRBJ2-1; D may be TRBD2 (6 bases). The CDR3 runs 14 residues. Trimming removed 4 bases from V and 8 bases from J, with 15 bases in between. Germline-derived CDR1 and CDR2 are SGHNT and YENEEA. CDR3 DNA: TGTGCCAGCAGCTCAGAGGCGGGGATAGATGAGCAGTTCTTC. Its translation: CASSSEAGIDEQFF.

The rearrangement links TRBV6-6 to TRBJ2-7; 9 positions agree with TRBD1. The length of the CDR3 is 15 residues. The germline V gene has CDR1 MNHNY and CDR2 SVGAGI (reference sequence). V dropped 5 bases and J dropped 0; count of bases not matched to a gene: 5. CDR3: CASSLGTGYSYEQYF. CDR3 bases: TGTGCCAGCAGTCTCGGGACAGGGTACTCCTACGAGCAGTACTTC.

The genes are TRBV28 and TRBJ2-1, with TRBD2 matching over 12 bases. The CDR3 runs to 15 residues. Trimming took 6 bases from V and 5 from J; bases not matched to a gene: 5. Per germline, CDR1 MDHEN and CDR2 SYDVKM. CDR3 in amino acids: CASRLAGGGHNEQFF. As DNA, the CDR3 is TGTGCCAGCAGGCTAGCGGGGGGGGGACACAATGAGCAGTTCTTC.

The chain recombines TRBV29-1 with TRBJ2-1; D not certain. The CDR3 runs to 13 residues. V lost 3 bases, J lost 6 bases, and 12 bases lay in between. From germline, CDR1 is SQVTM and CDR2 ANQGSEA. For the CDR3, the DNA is TGCAGCGTTGAGCCCCTGTCTCCCAATGAGCAGTTCTTC. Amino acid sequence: CSVEPLSPNEQFF.

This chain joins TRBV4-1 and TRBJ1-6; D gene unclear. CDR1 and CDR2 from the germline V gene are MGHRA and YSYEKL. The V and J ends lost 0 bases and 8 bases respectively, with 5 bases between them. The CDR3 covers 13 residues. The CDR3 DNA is TGCGCCAGCAGCCAAGAGGGGTATTCACCCCTCCACTTT. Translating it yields CASSQEGYSPLHF.

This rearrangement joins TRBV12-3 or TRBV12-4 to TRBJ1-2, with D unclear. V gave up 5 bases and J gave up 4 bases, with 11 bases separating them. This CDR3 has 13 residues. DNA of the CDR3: TGTGCCAGCAGTCCTACAACTATCTATGGCTACACCTTC. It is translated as CASSPTTIYGYTF.

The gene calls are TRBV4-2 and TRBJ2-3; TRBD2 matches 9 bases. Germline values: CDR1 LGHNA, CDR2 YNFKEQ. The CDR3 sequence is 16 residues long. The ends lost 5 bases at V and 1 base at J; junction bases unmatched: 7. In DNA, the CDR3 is TGTGCCAGCAGCTCAGAGGCGGGAGGGGGCACAGATACGCAGTATTTT. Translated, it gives CASSSEAGGGTDTQYF.

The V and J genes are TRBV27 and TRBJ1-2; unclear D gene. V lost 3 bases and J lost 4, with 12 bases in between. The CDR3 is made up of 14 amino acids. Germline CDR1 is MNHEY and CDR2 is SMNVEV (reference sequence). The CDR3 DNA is TGTGCCAGCAGTTTTCGAAGAGAGAGCTATGGCTACACCTTC. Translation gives CASSFRRESYGYTF.

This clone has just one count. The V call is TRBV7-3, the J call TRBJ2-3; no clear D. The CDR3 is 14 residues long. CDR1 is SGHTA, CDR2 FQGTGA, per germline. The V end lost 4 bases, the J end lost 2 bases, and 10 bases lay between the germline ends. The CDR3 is CASSYRGDTDTQYF. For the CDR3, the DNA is TGTGCCAGCAGCTACCGCGGAGACACAGATACGCAGTATTTT.

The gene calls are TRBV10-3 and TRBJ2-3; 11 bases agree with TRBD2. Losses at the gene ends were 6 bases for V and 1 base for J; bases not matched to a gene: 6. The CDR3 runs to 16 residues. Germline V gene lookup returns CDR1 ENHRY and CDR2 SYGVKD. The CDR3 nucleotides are TGTGCCATCAGCGACCCACTAGCGGGAGGCACAGATACGCAGTATTTT. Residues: CAISDPLAGGTDTQYF.

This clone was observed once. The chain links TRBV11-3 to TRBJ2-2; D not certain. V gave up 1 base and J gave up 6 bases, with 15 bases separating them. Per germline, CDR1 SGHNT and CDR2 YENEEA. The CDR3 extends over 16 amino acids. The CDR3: CASSLGGALWAGELFF. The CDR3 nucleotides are TGTGCCAGCAGCTTAGGCGGCGCTCTATGGGCCGGGGAGCTGTTTTTT.

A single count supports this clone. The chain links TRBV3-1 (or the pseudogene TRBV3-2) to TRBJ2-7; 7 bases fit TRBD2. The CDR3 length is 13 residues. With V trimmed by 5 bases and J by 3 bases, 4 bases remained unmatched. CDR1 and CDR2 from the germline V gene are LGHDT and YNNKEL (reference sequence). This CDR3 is CASSASGNYEQYV. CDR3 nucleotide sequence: TGTGCCAGCAGCGCAAGCGGGAACTACGAGCAGTACGTC.

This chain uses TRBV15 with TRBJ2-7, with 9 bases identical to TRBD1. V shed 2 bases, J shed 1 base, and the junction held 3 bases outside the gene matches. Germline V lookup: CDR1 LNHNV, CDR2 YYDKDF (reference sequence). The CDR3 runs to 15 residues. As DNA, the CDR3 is TGTGCCACCAGCAGACCGGGACAGGGTTCCTACGAGCAGTACGTC. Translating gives CATSRPGQGSYEQYV.

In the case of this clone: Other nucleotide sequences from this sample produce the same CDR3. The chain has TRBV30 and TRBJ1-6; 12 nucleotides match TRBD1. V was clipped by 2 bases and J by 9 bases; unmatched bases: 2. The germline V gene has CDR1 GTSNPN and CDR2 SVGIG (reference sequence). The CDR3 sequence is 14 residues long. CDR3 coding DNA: TGTGCCTGGAGTCCGGGACAGGGGGCTTCACCCCTCCACTTT. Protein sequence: CAWSPGQGASPLHF.

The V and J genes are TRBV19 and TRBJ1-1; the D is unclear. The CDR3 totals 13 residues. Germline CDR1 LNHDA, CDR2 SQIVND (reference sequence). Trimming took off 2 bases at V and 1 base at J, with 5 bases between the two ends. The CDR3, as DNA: TGTGCCAGTAGTATACGGGAGAACACTGAAGCTTTCTTT. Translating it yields CASSIRENTEAFF.

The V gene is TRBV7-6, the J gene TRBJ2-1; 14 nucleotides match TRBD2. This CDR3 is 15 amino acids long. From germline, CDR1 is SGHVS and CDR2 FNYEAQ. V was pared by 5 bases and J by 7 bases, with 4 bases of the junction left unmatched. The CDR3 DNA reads TGTGCCAGCAGCCTTGGACTAGCGGGGGGTAATGAGCAGTTCTTC. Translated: CASSLGLAGGNEQFF.

Here the CDR3 DNA reads TGTGCCAGCATGGGTAGACAGGGGAGCGATCATGGCTACACCTTC. This gives the protein CASMGRQGSDHGYTF. The gene calls are TRBV5-4 and TRBJ1-2; 8 bases are shared with TRBD1. Looked up from germline, CDR1 is SGHNT and CDR2 is YYREEE (reference sequence). V shed 6 bases, J shed 6 bases, and the junction held 13 bases outside the gene matches. The CDR3 sequence is 15 residues long.

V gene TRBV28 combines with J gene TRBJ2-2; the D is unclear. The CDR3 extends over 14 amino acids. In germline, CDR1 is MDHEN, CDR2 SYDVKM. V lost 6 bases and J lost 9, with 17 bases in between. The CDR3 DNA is TGTGCCAGCAGCTTGAAGGGCTATCCCCGGGAGCTGTTTTTT. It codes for CASSLKGYPRELFF.

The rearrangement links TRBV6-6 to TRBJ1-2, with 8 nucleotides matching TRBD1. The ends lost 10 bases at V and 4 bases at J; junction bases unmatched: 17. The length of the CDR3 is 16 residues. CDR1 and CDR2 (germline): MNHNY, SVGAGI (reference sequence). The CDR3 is CATHRPDRGPTYGYTF. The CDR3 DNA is TGTGCCACCCACCGGCCCGACAGGGGACCGACCTATGGCTACACCTTC.